A selection of T cell receptor beta chains follows, all from one sample in a study of blood T cells in healthy people across ages. One entry per CDR3 protein, called by TCRdb with MiXCR from the 5' RACE reads. Of roughly 1.5 million distinct CDR3 sequences listed, under 55% are singletons. Input material: blood. All receptors come from a woman aged 18 to 35 in good health. The CDR3 runs from the conserved cysteine through the conserved F or W. D genes are given only for firm matches. Size is omitted from some rows. Given values are once, few, many or a class for expanded clones.

abundance	v_gene	len	d_gene	j_gene	CDR3aa	CDR3nt
NA	TRBV11-2	14	NA	TRBJ2-7	CASSSMRGQYEQYF	TGTGCCAGCAGCTCAATGCGGGGACAATACGAGCAGTACTTC
NA	TRBV20-1	14	TRBD1	TRBJ2-7	CSAIYTGGWYEQYF	TGCAGTGCAATCTATACAGGGGGCTGGTACGAGCAGTACTTC
NA	TRBV20-1	14	TRBD2	TRBJ2-7	CSASKRGLPYEQYF	TGCAGTGCTAGCAAGCGGGGACTACCCTACGAGCAGTACTTC
NA	TRBV30	14	NA	TRBJ1-5	CAWSALQGHQPQHF	TGTGCCTGGAGCGCCCTACAGGGTCATCAGCCCCAGCATTTT
NA	TRBV10-3	14	NA	TRBJ1-5	CAISEAGRDQPQHF	TGTGCCATCAGTGAGGCCGGGAGAGATCAGCCCCAGCATTTT
few	TRBV6-5	17	TRBD2	TRBJ2-1	CASSPPPVAGAGNEQFF	TGTGCCAGCAGTCCCCCCCCTGTAGCGGGAGCCGGGAATGAGCAGTTCTTC
NA	TRBV4-1	16	NA	TRBJ2-7	CASTQPGRTPNREQYF	TGCGCCAGCACCCAACCAGGCCGGACTCCCAACCGAGAGCAGTACTTC
few	TRBV24-1	16	TRBD2	TRBJ2-3	CATSDSGGGFSDTQYF	TGTGCCACCAGTGATTCGGGGGGGGGATTTTCAGATACGCAGTATTTT
NA	TRBV20-1	13	NA	TRBJ2-2	CSAREWGGGELFF	TGCAGTGCTAGAGAGTGGGGAGGCGGGGAGCTGTTTTTT
few	TRBV20-1	18	NA	TRBJ2-7	CSARGPALPRSSYNEQYF	TGCAGTGCTAGAGGCCCAGCCCTACCAAGGAGCTCCTACAATGAGCAGTACTTC
NA	TRBV29-1	13	NA	TRBJ1-5	CSVKTGVNQPQHF	TGCAGCGTTAAAACCGGGGTGAACCAGCCCCAGCATTTT